This TCR beta chain comes out of a study of human T cells and chemical hapten exposure. The library labeled individual cDNA molecules by adding unique molecular identifiers to them. Using its own MiXCR run on the RACE reads, TCRdb lists one record per CDR3 protein. The data contain over 100,000 distinct CDR3 sequences, about a tenth of them singletons. With V trimmed by 7 bases and J by 3 bases, 8 bases remained unmatched. The CDR3 is 16 amino acids. CDR1 and CDR2 (germline): ENHRY, SYGVKD. This clonotype has a handful of counts. Its antigen remains unidentified. Noted time point: patch test 2, 6 weeks after DPC sensitization. Treatment meaning: therapeutic diphenylcyclopropenone sensitization with weekly scalp DPC. Each donor was an alopecia patient between 18 and 70 years of age who qualified for DPC. Study observations and caveats: With alopecia, donors may have immune responses unlike healthy people's.

This sequence was found in a woman aged 40-49 years with alopecia areata. Some clones in this sample may be carry-over from other donors' samples. Material: whole blood, obtained in connection with sensitization to the hapten diphenylcyclopropenone (DPC). This rearrangement joins TRBV10-3 to TRBJ2-2; 10 bases fit TRBD1. The CDR3 here is CAIKGQGVPYTGELFF. Written as DNA, the CDR3 is TGTGCCATCAAAGGACAGGGGGTGCCGTACACCGGGGAGCTGTTTTTT.